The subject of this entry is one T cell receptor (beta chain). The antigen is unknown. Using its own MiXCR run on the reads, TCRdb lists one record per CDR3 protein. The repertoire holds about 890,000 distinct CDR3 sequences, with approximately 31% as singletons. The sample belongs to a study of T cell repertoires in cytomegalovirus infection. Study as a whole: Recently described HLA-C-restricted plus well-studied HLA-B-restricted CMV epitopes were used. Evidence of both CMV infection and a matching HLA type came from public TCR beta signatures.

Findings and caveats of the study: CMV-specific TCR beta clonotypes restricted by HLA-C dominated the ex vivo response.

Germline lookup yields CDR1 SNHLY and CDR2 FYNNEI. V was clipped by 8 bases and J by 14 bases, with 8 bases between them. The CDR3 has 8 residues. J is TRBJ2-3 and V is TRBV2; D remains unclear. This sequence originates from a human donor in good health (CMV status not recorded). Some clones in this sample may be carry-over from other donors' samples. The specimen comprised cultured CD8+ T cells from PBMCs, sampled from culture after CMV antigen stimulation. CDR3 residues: CASGRRYF. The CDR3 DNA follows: TGTGCCAGCGGAAGGCGGTATTTT.